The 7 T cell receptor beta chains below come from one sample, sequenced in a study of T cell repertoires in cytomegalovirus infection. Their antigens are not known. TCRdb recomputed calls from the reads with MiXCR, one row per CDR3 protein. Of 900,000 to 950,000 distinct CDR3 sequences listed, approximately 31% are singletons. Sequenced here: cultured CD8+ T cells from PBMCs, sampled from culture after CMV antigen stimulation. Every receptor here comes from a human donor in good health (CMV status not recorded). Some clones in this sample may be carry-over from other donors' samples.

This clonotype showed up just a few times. This chain's CDR3 is CASSLEGAGASGANVLTF. Here the CDR3 DNA reads TGTGCCAGCAGCTTAGAAGGGGCAGGGGCTAGTGGGGCCAACGTCCTGACTTTC. This chain links TRBV7-8 with TRBJ2-6, with D possibly TRBD1 on 6 matching bases. Trimming cost V 1 base and J 3 bases, with 16 bases left between them. The V gene's germline CDR1 is SGHVS and CDR2 FQNEAQ. There are 18 residues in the CDR3.

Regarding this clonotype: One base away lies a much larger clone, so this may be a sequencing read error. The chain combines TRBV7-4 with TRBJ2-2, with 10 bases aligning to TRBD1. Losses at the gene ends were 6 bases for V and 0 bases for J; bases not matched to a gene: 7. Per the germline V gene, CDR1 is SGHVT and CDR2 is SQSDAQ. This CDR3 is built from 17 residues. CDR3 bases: TGTGCCAGCAGACTGGGACAGGGGACCCCGAACACCGGGGAGCTGTTTTTT. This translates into CASRLGQGTPNTGELFF.

The CDR3 loop is CASSLQGLNQPQHF. In nucleotides, the CDR3 is TGTGCCAGCAGCCTACAGGGGTTAAATCAGCCCCAGCATTTT. The V call is TRBV27, the J call TRBJ1-5, with 7 bases identical to TRBD1. V was clipped by 6 bases and J by 4 bases; unmatched bases: 6. The CDR3 contains 14 residues. Germline V lookup: CDR1 MNHEY, CDR2 SMNVEV (reference sequence).

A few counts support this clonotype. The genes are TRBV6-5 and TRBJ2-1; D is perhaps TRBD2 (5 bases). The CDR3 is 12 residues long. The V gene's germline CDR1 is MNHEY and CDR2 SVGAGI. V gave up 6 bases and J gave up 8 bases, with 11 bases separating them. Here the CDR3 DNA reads TGTGCCAGCAGCCATCCCGGGGATGAGCAGTTCTTC. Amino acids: CASSHPGDEQFF.

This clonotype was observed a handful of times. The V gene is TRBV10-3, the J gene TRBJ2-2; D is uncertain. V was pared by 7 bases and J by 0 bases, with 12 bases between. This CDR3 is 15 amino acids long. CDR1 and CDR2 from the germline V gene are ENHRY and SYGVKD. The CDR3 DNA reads TGTGCCATCAACCCACGAAATACGAACACCGGGGAGCTGTTTTTT. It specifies CAINPRNTNTGELFF.

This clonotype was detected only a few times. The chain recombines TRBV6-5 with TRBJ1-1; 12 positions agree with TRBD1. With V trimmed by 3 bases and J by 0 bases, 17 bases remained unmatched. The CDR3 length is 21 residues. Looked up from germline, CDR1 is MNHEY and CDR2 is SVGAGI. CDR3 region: CASSYVRDRGHHPGMNTEAFF. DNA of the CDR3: TGTGCCAGCAGTTATGTGAGGGACAGGGGGCACCACCCGGGAATGAACACTGAAGCTTTCTTT.

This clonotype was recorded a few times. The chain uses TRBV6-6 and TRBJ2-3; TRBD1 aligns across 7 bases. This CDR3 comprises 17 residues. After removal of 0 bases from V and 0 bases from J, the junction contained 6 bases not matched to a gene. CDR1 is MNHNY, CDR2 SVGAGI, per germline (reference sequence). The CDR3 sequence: CASSYSRGGRSTDTQYF. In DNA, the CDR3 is TGTGCCAGCAGTTACTCGAGAGGGGGCAGGAGCACAGATACGCAGTATTTT.